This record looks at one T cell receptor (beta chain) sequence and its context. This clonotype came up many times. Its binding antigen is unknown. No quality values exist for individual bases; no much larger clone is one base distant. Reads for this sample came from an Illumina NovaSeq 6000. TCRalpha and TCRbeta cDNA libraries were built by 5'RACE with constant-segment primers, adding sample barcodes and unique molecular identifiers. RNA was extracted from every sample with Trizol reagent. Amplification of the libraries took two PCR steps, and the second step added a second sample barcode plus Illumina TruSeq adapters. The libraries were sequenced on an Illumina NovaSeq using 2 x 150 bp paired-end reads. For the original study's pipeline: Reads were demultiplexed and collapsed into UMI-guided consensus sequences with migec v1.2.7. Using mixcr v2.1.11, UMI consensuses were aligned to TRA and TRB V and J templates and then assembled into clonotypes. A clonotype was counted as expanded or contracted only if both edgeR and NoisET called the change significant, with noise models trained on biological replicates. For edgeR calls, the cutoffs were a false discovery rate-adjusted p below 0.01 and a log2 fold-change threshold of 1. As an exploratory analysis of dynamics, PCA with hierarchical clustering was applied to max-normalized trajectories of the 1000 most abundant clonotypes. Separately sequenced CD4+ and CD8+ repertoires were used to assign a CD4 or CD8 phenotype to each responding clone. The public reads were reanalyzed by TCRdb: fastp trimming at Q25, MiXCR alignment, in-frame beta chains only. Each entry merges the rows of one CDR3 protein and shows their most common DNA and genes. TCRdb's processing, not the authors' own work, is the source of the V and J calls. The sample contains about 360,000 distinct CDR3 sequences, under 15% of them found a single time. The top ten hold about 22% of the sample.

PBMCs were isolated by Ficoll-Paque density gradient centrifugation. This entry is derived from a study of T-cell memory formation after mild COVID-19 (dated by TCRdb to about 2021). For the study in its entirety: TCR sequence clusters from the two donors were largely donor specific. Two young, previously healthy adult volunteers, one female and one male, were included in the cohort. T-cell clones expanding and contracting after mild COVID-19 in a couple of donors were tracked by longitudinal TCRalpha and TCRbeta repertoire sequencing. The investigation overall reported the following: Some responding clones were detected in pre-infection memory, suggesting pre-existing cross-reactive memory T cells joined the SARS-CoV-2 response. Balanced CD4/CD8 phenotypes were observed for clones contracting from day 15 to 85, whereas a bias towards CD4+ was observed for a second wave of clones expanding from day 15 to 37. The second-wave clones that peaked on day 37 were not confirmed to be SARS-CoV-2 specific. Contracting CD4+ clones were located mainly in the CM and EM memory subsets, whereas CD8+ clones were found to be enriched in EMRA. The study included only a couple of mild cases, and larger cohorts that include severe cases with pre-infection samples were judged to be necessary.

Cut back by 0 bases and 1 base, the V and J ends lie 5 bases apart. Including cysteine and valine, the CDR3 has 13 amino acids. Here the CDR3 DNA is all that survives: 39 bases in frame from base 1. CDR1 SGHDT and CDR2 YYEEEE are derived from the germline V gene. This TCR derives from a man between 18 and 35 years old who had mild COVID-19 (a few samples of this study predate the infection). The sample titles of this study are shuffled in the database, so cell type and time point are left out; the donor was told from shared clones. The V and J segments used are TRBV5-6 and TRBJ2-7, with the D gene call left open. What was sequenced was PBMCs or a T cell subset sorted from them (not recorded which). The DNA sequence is TGTGCCAGCAGCTTGGATAGGTCCTACGAGCAGTACGTC. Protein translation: CASSLDRSYEQYV.